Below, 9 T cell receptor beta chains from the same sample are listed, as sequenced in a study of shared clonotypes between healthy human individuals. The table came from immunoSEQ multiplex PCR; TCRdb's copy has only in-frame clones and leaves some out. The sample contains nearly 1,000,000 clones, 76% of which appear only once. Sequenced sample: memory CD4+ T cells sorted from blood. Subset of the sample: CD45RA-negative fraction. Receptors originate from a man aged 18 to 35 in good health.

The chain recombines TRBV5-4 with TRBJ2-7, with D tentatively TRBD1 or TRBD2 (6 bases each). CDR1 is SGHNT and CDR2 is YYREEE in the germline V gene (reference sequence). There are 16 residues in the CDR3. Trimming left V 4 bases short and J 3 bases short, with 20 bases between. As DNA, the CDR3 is TGTGCCAGCAGCCCGGGGGATGGGGGGCTGAACTACGAGCAGTACTTC. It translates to CASSPGDGGLNYEQYF.

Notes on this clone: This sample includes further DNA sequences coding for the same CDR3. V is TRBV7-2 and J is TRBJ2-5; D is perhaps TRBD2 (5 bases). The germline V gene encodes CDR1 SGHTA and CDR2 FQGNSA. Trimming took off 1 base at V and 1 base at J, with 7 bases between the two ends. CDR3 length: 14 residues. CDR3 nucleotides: TGTGCCAGCAGCTTAGGGGCGGGCCAAGAGACCCAGTACTTC. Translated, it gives CASSLGAGQETQYF. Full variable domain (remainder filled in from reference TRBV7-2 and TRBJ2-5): GAGVSQSPSNKVTEKGKDVELRCDPISGHTALYWYRQSLGQGLEFLIYFQGNSAPDKSGLPSDRFSAERTGGSVSTLTIQRTQQEDSAVYLCASSLGAGQETQYFGPGTRLLVL.

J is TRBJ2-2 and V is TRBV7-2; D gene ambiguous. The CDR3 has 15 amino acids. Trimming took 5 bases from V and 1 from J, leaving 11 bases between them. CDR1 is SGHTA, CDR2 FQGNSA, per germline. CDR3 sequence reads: CASSPTLMNTGELFF. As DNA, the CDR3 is TGTGCCAGCAGCCCCACGTTAATGAACACCGGGGAGCTGTTTTTT.

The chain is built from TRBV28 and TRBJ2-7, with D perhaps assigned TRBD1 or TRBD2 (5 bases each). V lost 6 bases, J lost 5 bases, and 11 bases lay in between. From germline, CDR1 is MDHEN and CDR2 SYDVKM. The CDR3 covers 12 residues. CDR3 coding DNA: TGTGCCAGCAGACTAGGGGATGACGAGCAGTACTTC. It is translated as CASRLGDDEQYF.

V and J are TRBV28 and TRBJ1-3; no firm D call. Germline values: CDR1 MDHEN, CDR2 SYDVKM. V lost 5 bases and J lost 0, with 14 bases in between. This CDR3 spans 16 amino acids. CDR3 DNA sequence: TGTGCCAGCAGTGTGTCGACGGCTAACTCTGGAAACACCATATATTTT. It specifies CASSVSTANSGNTIYF.

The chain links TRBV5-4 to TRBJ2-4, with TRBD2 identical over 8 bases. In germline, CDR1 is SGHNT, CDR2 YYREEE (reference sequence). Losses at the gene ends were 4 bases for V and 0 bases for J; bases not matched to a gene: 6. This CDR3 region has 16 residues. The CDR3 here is CASSDAGGVAKNIQYF. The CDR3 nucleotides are TGTGCCAGCAGCGACGCGGGGGGAGTAGCCAAAAACATTCAGTACTTC.

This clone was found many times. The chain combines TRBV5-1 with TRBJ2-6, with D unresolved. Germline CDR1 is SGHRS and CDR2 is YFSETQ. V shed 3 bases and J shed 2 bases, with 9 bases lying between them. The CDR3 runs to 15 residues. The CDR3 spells CASSSTRTGANVLTF. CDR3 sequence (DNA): TGCGCCAGCAGCTCTACGCGAACTGGGGCCAACGTCCTGACTTTC.

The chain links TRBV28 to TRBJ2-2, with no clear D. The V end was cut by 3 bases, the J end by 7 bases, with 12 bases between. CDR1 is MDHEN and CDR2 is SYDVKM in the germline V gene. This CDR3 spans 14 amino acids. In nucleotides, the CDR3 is TGTGCCAGCAGTTTGCTCAGCTACCTCGGGGAGCTGTTTTTT. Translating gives CASSLLSYLGELFF.

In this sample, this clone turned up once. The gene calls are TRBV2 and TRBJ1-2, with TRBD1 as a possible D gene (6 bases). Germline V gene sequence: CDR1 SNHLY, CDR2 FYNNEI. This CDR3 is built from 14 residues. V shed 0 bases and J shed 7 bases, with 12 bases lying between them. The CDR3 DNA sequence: TGTGCCAGCAGTGAAGCCTGGGGGGCTAGTGGCTACACCTTC. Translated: CASSEAWGASGYTF.